The clone carrying this T cell receptor beta chain was counted once. The antigen remains unidentified. The time point here: cycle 4 day 1 (C4D1), after more than five weeks of nivolumab. Every patient relapsed after autologous stem cell transplantation, and brentuximab vedotin exposure varied. This sample stems from a study of PD-1 blockade in classical Hodgkin lymphoma. Overall study findings and caveats: In CD4+ cells, TCR diversity went up significantly by C4D1, but in CD8+ cells it did not. Prior to therapy, complete responders displayed diversity much like that of newly diagnosed patients. Initiation of nivolumab under 1 year after ASCT led to exclusion of patients.

The CDR3 loop spans 15 amino acids. The germline gives CDR1 MNHNY, CDR2 SVGAGI (reference sequence). Deletions cut 2 bases from V and 1 base from J, with 11 bases between. The table came from immunoSEQ multiplex PCR; TCRdb's copy has only in-frame clones and leaves some out. The repertoire holds 26,000 or so clones, with 72% as singletons. This chain links TRBV6-6 with TRBJ2-5, with D uncertain. Sample: peripheral blood mononuclear cells (PBMCs), taken before the fourth cycle of nivolumab. This TCR was recovered from a human donor with classical Hodgkin lymphoma. The CDR3 spells CASSYGGSSQETQYF. The CDR3 DNA reads as TGTGCCAGCAGTTACGGCGGCAGTTCCCAAGAGACCCAGTACTTC.